The present T cell receptor (beta chain) was sequenced within a study of blood T cell repertoires in COVID-19 (dated by TCRdb to 2018 to 2020). About the investigation overall: Collaborator samples came from the United States, Italy and Spain and covered acute and convalescent phases of COVID-19. The prospective study material was composed of cDNA or gDNA derived from T cells, B-cell-depleted T cells, or PBMCs. The dataset comprised deeply sampled blood TCRbeta repertoires from subjects exposed to, actively infected with, or recovered from COVID-19. The repertoires were released in a freely available public database intended as a resource for research on the immune response to SARS-CoV-2. The samples were drawn from two sources: the first 160 participants of the ongoing ImmuneRACE study, and over 1,000 subjects contributed by 6 global collaborators. A de-identified subject ID, COVID-19 status, age in years and sex were almost always included in the sample metadata. Where available, HLA class I and class II types were obtained from metadata supplied by the sample provider rather than from assay-based typing.

Results and caveats for the whole study, not just this receptor: How much clinical and demographic metadata was included differed by source and by participant, and the metadata was provided uncurated.

Points on this clone: Its antigen is still unknown. Per-base quality was not reported, and no clone a single base away is much larger than it.

In the germline V gene, CDR1 corresponds to SQVTM and CDR2 to ANQGSEA. The CDR3 covers 15 residues, taking in both the cysteine and the phenylalanine. The read is trimmed to its CDR3 DNA, 45 bases read in frame from base 1. The trim is 0 bases for V and 4 bases for J, with a gap of 14 bases between the germline ends. In the prospective study, participants were roughly 18 to 95 years old, resided in fewer than 25 geographic areas of the United States, and were enrolled through a virtual design. Cohort assignment in the prospective study relied on participant-reported clinical history from a screening survey and a study questionnaire. In the prospective study, whole blood, serum and a nasopharyngeal or oropharyngeal swab were collected from each participant by mobile phlebotomists. Prospective study participants could optionally give additional blood draws and questionnaires over a roughly 2-month period. Prospective study blood samples were shipped either frozen or at room temperature before DNA extraction.

TCRbeta CDR3 regions were amplified from genomic DNA using the immunoSEQ Assay, a bias-controlled multiplex PCR. On the study's bioinformatics: The number of nucleated cells in each sample was estimated by amplification of reference gene primers within the assay. To quantify the absolute abundance of each unique TCRbeta CDR3 rearrangement, sequence reads were collapsed and filtered. For each sample, productive Simpson clonality was calculated by taking the square root of Simpson's diversity index across productive rearrangements. The clones in this table, taken by TCRdb from immuneACCESS, are in-frame only. Not every clone is retained; where verified, under half of the shortfall comes from an unresolved V gene, and the cause of the rest is unknown. V, J and clone size derive from that table, while D and trimming were established from the DNA sequence. The sample table holds more than 250,000 clones, of which about 91% were seen once. Clones ranked in the top ten supply 1.2% of the sample.

The specimen was PBMCs or T cells enriched from blood (not recorded which). The sequence joins TRBV29-1 to TRBJ2-3, with a tentative D gene TRBD1 over 5 matching bases. The receptor's source is a woman aged 40 to 55 with acute COVID-19. The sequence in DNA is TGCAGCGTTGAAGATCGTAGGCAGGGCGCAGATACGCAGTATTTT. Translated, this gives CSVEDRRQGADTQYF.